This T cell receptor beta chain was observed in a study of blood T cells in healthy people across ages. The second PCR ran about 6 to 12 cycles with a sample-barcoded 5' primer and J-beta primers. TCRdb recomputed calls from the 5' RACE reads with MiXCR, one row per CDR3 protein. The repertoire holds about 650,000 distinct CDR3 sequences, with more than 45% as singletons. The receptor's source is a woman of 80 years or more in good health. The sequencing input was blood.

The CDR3 reads CATSRDPGGEETQYF. The CDR3, as DNA: TGTGCCACCAGCAGAGATCCCGGGGGAGAAGAGACCCAGTACTTC. The rearrangement uses TRBV15 and TRBJ2-5; weak D call: TRBD2 (6 bases). The ends were cut back, 0 bases at V and 3 bases at J, with 11 bases in the middle. The CDR3 runs 15 residues. CDR1 LNHNV and CDR2 YYDKDF come from the germline V gene (reference sequence).